The 27 T cell receptor beta chains given below trace back to one sample, sequenced in a study of monozygotic twins with inflammatory bowel disease. Using the 5' RACE reads, TCRdb records one entry per CDR3 protein without DNA. This sample's table has fewer than 400,000 distinct CDR3 sequences. Sequencing was performed on blood. These receptors originate from a human donor with ulcerative colitis or Crohn's disease, or a healthy co-twin of an affected twin (not recorded which).

The gene calls are TRBV6-2 or TRBV6-3 and TRBJ1-6. Germline CDR1 and CDR2: MNHEY and SVGEGT. The CDR3 consists of 16 residues. The CDR3 sequence: CASSYSRSSYNSPLHF.

The V gene is TRBV7-9, the J gene TRBJ1-3; TCRdb returns TRBD1, unconfirmable since there is no DNA. This CDR3 region has 16 residues. Germline assignment: CDR1 SEHNR and CDR2 FQNEAQ (reference sequence). The CDR3 region is CASSPRTVVVGNTIYF.

The V gene is TRBV28, the J gene TRBJ2-3. CDR1 is MDHEN, CDR2 SYDVKM, per germline. The CDR3 is 13 residues long. Here the CDR3 reads CASSPRPKDTQYF. The whole variable domain, remainder taken from reference TRBV28 and TRBJ2-3, is DVKVTQSSRYLVKRTGEKVFLECVQDMDHENMFWYRQDPGLGLRLIYFSYDVKMKEKGDIPEGYSVSREKKERFSLILESASTNQTSMYLCASSPRPKDTQYFGPGTRLTVL.

This chain links TRBV12-3 or TRBV12-4 with TRBJ2-2; TCRdb lists TRBD1, though no DNA is available to test this call. This CDR3 has 14 residues. This CDR3 is CASSFGILTGELFF.

The chain carries TRBV28 and TRBJ2-5; without DNA, the TCRdb call of TRBD1 cannot be checked. Germline lookup yields CDR1 MDHEN and CDR2 SYDVKM. This CDR3 spans 15 amino acids. CDR3: CASFSSGTPGETQYF.

The chain is built from TRBV10-3 and TRBJ2-2. Germline V gene sequence: CDR1 ENHRY, CDR2 SYGVKD. CDR3 length: 12 amino acids. CDR3 residues: CATAVFPGELFF.

The rearrangement links TRBV5-1 to TRBJ1-6. The CDR3 contains 16 residues. The germline V gene has CDR1 SGHRS and CDR2 YFSETQ. The CDR3 here is CASSTHPGLVDSPLHF.

The chain has TRBV4-3 and TRBJ2-3; no DNA is available, so the TRBD1 call from TCRdb remains unchecked. From germline, CDR1 is LGHNA and CDR2 YSLEER. The CDR3 has 17 residues. The CDR3 is CASSQDSTGLHTDTQYF.

The CDR3 loop is CASSLAGGAGSGTDTQYF. The rearrangement uses TRBV5-1 and TRBJ2-3; no DNA is available, so the TRBD1 call from TCRdb remains unchecked. The CDR3 is 18 residues long. The germline V gene has CDR1 SGHRS and CDR2 YFSETQ.

The rearrangement joins TRBV20-1 to TRBJ1-1; as DNA is missing, the TRBD1 call by TCRdb cannot be tested. Germline V gives CDR1 DFQATT, CDR2 SNEGSKA (reference sequence). CDR3 length: 16 residues. The CDR3 sequence is CSAIRMGDPGGTEAFF.

V and J are TRBV6-5 and TRBJ2-1; TCRdb reports TRBD1, a call that lacks DNA to check it against. The CDR3 is 14 amino acids. Germline V gene lookup returns CDR1 MNHEY and CDR2 SVGAGI. CDR3 region: CASSLGVVTNEQFF.

The chain carries TRBV28 and TRBJ2-7; as DNA is missing, the TRBD2 call by TCRdb cannot be tested. Germline V CDR1 and CDR2: MDHEN, SYDVKM. CDR3 length: 14 residues. The chain's CDR3 is CASSEAGELYEQYF.

V usage is TRBV12-3 or TRBV12-4 and J usage is TRBJ1-2; lacking DNA, the TRBD1 call made by TCRdb goes unchecked. The CDR3 covers 16 residues. CDR3 loop: CASSLGSGQGTYGYTF.

The chain employs TRBV11-2 and TRBJ2-2. The germline V gene has CDR1 SGHAT and CDR2 FQNNGV. The CDR3 length is 18 residues. CDR3 residues: CASSLTPGLNANTGELFF.

The chain recombines TRBV20-1 with TRBJ1-3; the D call from TCRdb, TRBD1, cannot be confirmed without DNA. CDR1 DFQATT and CDR2 SNEGSKA come from the germline V gene (reference sequence). The CDR3 has 13 amino acids. Here the CDR3 reads CSAPGQSGNTIYF.

This rearrangement joins TRBV29-1 to TRBJ1-3. This CDR3 has 12 residues. Germline CDR1 is SQVTM and CDR2 is ANQGSEA. This CDR3 reads CSVNPSGNTIYF.

This chain's CDR3 is CSAPPDIRDGPYEQYF. The chain is built from TRBV20-1 and TRBJ2-7; TCRdb names TRBD1, which stays unverified in the absence of DNA. CDR1 is DFQATT and CDR2 is SNEGSKA in the germline V gene (reference sequence). There are 16 residues in the CDR3.

The genes are TRBV30 and TRBJ1-2. The CDR3 is 13 residues long. Germline V gene sequence: CDR1 GTSNPN, CDR2 SVGIG (reference sequence). This CDR3 reads CAWSGDSYYGYTF.

The genes are TRBV5-1 and TRBJ2-3; no DNA is available, so the TRBD1 call from TCRdb remains unchecked. This CDR3 comprises 14 residues. Germline V lookup: CDR1 SGHRS, CDR2 YFSETQ. This CDR3 reads CASSLGQGADTQYF.

This chain joins TRBV5-6 and TRBJ2-7; the D call from TCRdb, TRBD1, cannot be confirmed without DNA. The germline V gene has CDR1 SGHDT and CDR2 YYEEEE. The CDR3 spans 16 residues. This CDR3 reads CASSLVGVLELRGQYF.

This chain uses TRBV7-2 with TRBJ1-2. The CDR3 is 13 residues long. Germline values: CDR1 SGHTA, CDR2 FQGNSA. The CDR3 is CASSLKIDYGYTF.

V is TRBV5-5 and J is TRBJ2-1; TCRdb lists TRBD2, though no DNA is available to test this call. CDR3 length equals 16 residues. The germline gives CDR1 SGHKS, CDR2 YYEKEE (reference sequence). This chain's CDR3 is CASSPAGTGELNEQFF.

The chain has TRBV2 and TRBJ2-1; the D gene TCRdb calls, TRBD2, cannot be checked with no DNA. This CDR3 region has 14 residues. Germline V gene lookup returns CDR1 SNHLY and CDR2 FYNNEI. This CDR3 is CASRPAGGYNEQFF.

V and J are TRBV7-2 and TRBJ2-3. The V gene's germline CDR1 is SGHTA and CDR2 FQGNSA. The CDR3 runs to 15 residues. The CDR3 loop is CASSGNGLHTDTQYF.

The chain is built from TRBV13 and TRBJ1-2; TCRdb's assignment of TRBD1 cannot be checked, as there is no DNA. CDR3 length: 14 residues. Germline V CDR1 and CDR2: PRHDT, FYEKMQ (reference sequence). The CDR3 here is CASSLWTGGDGYTF.

V usage is TRBV7-2 and J usage is TRBJ2-4; absent DNA, TCRdb's TRBD1 call cannot be checked. The germline V gene encodes CDR1 SGHTA and CDR2 FQGNSA. CDR3 length equals 16 residues. CDR3 region: CASSLAAGSAKNIQYF.

The V and J genes are TRBV5-1 and TRBJ2-3; the D gene TCRdb calls, TRBD2, cannot be checked with no DNA. Per the germline V gene, CDR1 is SGHRS and CDR2 is YFSETQ. CDR3 length: 14 amino acids. CDR3 region: CASSLRESADTQYF.